A selection of T cell receptor beta chains follows, all from one sample in a study of T cell responses to AZD1222 COVID-19 vaccine. The table came from immunoSEQ multiplex PCR; TCRdb's copy has only in-frame clones and leaves some out. The sample lists about 150,000 clones, about 91% occurring once. The sequencing here drew on peripheral blood, taken on day 0 of AZD1222 vaccination. These receptors all stem from an adult in good health. Both conserved end residues are part of each CDR3. The listing skips clone size in some rows; elsewhere it reads once, few, many or a size class.

CAIKPDGGYEQYF | . | TRBJ2-7 | TRBV7-9
CASSFSSTYGYTF | . | TRBJ1-2 | TRBV5-6
CASSRGTGGLSSTDTQYF | . | TRBJ2-3 | TRBV5-1
CAWSSGGYEQYF | . | TRBJ2-7 | TRBV30
CATSDSRGTNEKLFF | . | TRBJ1-4 | TRBV24-1
CASSLTPTRQGILYF | . | TRBJ2-7 | TRBV7-2
CASSSLTGGSGYTF | . | TRBJ1-2 | TRBV5-6
CASSLGTTATNEKLFF | . | TRBJ1-4 | TRBV18
CASSPGTGIQPQHF | . | TRBJ1-5 | TRBV18
CASSQVTSGGRNEQFF | . | TRBJ2-1 | TRBV3-1/TRBV3-2
CASSLTGEDTQYF | . | TRBJ2-3 | TRBV5-1
CASSPGLAGPLLQETQYF | . | TRBJ2-5 | TRBV5-1
CASSQDGQGLAYGYTF | . | TRBJ1-2 | TRBV4-3
CASSVVDRAGDTQYF | . | TRBJ2-3 | TRBV2
CASSLTPGRDLYPVFF | . | TRBJ1-4 | TRBV5-1
CASSPNRATGELFF | . | TRBJ2-2 | TRBV27
CSATGHNQPQHF | . | TRBJ1-5 | TRBV29-1
CASSGILNEQFF | . | TRBJ2-1 | TRBV2
CASSLARLVYGYTF | . | TRBJ1-2 | TRBV7-2
CASRQGVGTYGYTF | . | TRBJ1-2 | TRBV2
CASSQGGSYEQYF | . | TRBJ2-7 | TRBV11-2
CASARGGRGEAFF | . | TRBJ1-1 | TRBV3-1/TRBV3-2
CASSLTSGGSTDTQYF | . | TRBJ2-3 | TRBV7-2
CAWGRGPGNTIYF | . | TRBJ1-3 | TRBV30
CASTKSSYEQYF | . | TRBJ2-7 | TRBV28
CASTRNSNSPLHF | . | TRBJ1-6 | TRBV6-5
CAHTDTQYF | . | TRBJ2-3 | TRBV10-1
CASSLVRGEYNEQFF | . | TRBJ2-1 | TRBV7-8
CASSLALMTATNEKLFF | . | TRBJ1-4 | TRBV7-9
CASSLFGGSNQPQHF | . | TRBJ1-5 | TRBV18
CASSQDGRTEAFF | . | TRBJ1-1 | TRBV4-3
CASSLSSDEQYF | . | TRBJ2-7 | TRBV5-1
CASSLAAGNTEAFF | . | TRBJ1-1 | TRBV5-1
CAGSFTTASTDTQYF | . | TRBJ2-3 | TRBV11-3
CASSFLSGTEAFF | . | TRBJ1-1 | TRBV7-9
CAISGDRTGILGGYTF | . | TRBJ1-2 | TRBV10-3
CATSDGLTEAFF | once | TRBJ1-1 | TRBV24-1
CASTGNNYGYTF | few | TRBJ1-2 | TRBV19
CASSSGLNKYNEQFF | . | TRBJ2-1 | TRBV5-1
CATSRAGEAGTQHF | . | TRBJ1-5 | TRBV15